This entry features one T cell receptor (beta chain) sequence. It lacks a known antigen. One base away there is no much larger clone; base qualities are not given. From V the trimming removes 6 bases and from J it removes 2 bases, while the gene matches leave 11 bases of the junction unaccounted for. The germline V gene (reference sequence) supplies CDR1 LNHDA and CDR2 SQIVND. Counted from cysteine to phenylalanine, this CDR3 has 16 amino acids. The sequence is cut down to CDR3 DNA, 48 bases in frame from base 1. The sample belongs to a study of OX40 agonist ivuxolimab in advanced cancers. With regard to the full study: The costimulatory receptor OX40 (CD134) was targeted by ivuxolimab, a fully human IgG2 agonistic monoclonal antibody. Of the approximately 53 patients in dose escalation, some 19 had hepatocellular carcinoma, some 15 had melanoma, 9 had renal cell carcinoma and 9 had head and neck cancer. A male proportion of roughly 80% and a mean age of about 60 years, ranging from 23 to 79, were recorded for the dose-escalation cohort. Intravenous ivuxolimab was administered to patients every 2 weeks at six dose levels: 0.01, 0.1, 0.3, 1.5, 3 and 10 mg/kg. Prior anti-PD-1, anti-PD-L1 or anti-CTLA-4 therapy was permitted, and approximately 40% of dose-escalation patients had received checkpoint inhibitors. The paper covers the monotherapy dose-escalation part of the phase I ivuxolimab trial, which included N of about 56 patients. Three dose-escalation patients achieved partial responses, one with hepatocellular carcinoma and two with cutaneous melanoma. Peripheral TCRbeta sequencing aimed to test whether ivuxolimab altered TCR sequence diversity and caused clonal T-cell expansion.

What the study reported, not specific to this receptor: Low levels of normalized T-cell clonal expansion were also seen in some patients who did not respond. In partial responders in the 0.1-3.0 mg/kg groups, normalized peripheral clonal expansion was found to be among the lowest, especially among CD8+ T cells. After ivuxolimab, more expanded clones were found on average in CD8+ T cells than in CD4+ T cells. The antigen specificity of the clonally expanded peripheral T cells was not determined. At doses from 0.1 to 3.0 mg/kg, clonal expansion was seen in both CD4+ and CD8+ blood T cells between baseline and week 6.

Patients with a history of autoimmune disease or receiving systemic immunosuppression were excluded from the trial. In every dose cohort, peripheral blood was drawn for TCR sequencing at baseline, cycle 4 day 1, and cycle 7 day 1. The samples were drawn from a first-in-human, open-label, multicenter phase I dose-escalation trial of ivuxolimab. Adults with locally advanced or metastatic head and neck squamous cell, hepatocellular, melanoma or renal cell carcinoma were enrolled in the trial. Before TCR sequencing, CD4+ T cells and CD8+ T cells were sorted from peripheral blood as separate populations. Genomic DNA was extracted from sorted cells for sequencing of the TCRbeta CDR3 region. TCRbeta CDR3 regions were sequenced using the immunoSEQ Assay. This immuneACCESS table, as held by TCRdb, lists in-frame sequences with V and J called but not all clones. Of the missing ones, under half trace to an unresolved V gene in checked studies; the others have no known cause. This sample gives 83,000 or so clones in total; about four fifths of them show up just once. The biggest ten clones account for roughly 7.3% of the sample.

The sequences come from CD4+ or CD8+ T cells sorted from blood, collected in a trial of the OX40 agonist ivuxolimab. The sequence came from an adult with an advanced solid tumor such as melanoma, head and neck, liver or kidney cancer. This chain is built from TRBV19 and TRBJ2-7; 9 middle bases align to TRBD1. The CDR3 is CASSPYPGQGTYEQYF. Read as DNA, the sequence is TGTGCCAGTAGCCCCTACCCGGGACAGGGAACCTACGAGCAGTACTTC.